This passage covers 7 T cell receptor beta chains from one sample sequenced in a study of CD8+ T cells in alopecia areata. Reverse transcribed after extraction, RNA yielded cDNA as the sequencing template. The data were produced by immunoSEQ multiplex PCR, yet TCRdb's version contains in-frame clones alone and is incomplete. This table has some 170,000 clones, less than 75% appearing once. The sample was CD8+ T cells sorted from blood, taken at week 0. The receptor set was obtained from a human donor with alopecia areata.

The chain employs TRBV2 and TRBJ2-7; 8 bases match TRBD1. CDR1 is SNHLY, CDR2 FYNNEI, per germline. The junction had 9 bases not matched to a gene; V was cut back by 7 bases and J by 4 bases. This CDR3 is 14 amino acids long. This chain's CDR3 is CASKAVGQAYEQYF. In nucleotides, the CDR3 is TGTGCCAGCAAGGCCGTGGGACAGGCTTACGAGCAGTACTTC. The entire variable domain, with the rest obtained from reference TRBV2 and TRBJ2-7, is as follows: EPEVTQTPSHQVTQMGQEVILRCVPISNHLYFYWYRQILGQKVEFLVSFYNNEISEKSEIFDDQFSVERPDGSNFTLKIRSTKLEDSAMYFCASKAVGQAYEQYFGPGTRLTVT.

The J gene is TRBJ2-1, the V gene TRBV7-8; 12 bases line up with TRBD2. With V trimmed by 4 bases and J by 9 bases, 4 bases remained unmatched. CDR1 and CDR2 from the germline V gene are SGHVS and FQNEAQ. CDR3 length: 14 residues. CDR3 sequence reads: CASSYLAGGFEQFF. The CDR3 nucleotides are TGTGCCAGCAGCTACCTAGCGGGGGGGTTTGAGCAGTTCTTC.

The genes are TRBV7-6 and TRBJ2-5, with 8 bases lining up with TRBD2. The CDR3 contains 15 residues. CDR1 and CDR2 from the germline V gene are SGHVS and FNYEAQ. The ends lost 4 bases at V and 0 bases at J; junction bases unmatched: 4. Here the CDR3 reads CASSWRGGNQETQYF. CDR3 in DNA: TGTGCCAGCAGCTGGCGCGGGGGGAACCAAGAGACCCAGTACTTC.

The rearrangement uses TRBV13 and TRBJ2-7, with 9 bases fitting TRBD1. With 4 bases clipped from V and 4 bases from J, the junction kept 2 bases outside the gene matches. Germline V gene sequence: CDR1 PRHDT, CDR2 FYEKMQ (reference sequence). The length of the CDR3 is 13 residues. The CDR3 nucleotides read TGTGCCAGCAGCTCCGGGACAGGGTACGAGCAGTACTTC. It encodes CASSSGTGYEQYF.

The genes are TRBV30 and TRBJ2-5, with TRBD1 as a possible D gene (6 bases). The CDR3 extends over 14 amino acids. CDR1 GTSNPN and CDR2 SVGIG come from the germline V gene (reference sequence). V lost 7 bases to trimming and J lost 0 bases, with 15 bases between them. CDR3 DNA: TGTGCCTCGACTACCAACAGGGACCAAGAGACCCAGTACTTC. This gives the protein CASTTNRDQETQYF.

The genes are TRBV6-6 and TRBJ1-2; D is unclear. Germline-derived CDR1 and CDR2 are MNHNY and SVGAGI (reference sequence). The CDR3 length is 12 residues. Between the trimmed V and J ends, which lost 2 bases and 4 bases, there was a span of 5 bases. CDR3 loop: CASSYGSYGYTF. CDR3 in DNA: TGTGCCAGCAGTTACGGGAGCTATGGCTACACCTTC.

CDR3 residues: CASSLETGKNIQYF. In DNA, the CDR3 is TGCGCCAGCAGCTTGGAGACAGGAAAAAACATTCAGTACTTC. V and J are TRBV5-1 and TRBJ2-4, with D possibly TRBD1 on 6 matching bases. V lost 0 bases, J lost 4 bases, and 8 bases lay in between. Germline-derived CDR1 and CDR2 are SGHRS and YFSETQ. This CDR3 is 14 amino acids long.